This paragraph reports one T cell receptor beta chain. Antigen unknown. This specimen belongs to a study of response to subunit inactivated influenza vaccine. Whole-study findings and limits: Each seasonal flu vaccination may recruit only limited new T cells, authors suggested.

Per the germline V gene, CDR1 is SGHNT and CDR2 is YYREEE (reference sequence). This CDR3 has 14 amino acids. Between the trimmed V and J ends, which lost 0 bases and 1 base, there was a span of 7 bases. TCRdb ran MiXCR on the RT-PCR reads and lists one entry per CDR3 protein. The table shows some 300,000 distinct CDR3 sequences, with about 20% occurring only once. This sequence joins TRBV5-4 and TRBJ1-1; D not resolved. Sequenced here: PBMCs from blood, sampled 21 months after vaccination. The origin of this receptor is a man aged 50 to 75 who received an inactivated influenza vaccine. The chain's CDR3 is CASSLEPRNTEAFF. In DNA, the CDR3 is TGTGCCAGCAGCTTGGAACCGAGGAACACTGAAGCTTTCTTT.